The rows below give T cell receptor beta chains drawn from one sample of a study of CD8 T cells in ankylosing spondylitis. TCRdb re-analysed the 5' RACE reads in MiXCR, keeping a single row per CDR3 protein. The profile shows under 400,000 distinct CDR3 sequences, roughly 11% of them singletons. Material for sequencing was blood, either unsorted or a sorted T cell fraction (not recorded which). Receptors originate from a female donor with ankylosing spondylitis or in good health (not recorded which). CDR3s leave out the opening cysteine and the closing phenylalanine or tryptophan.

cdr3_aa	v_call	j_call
SATVYQETQY	TRBV20-1	TRBJ2-5
SARDYRTSEIPAEQF	TRBV20-1	TRBJ2-1
ASSSTGLPVWTQY	TRBV5-1	TRBJ2-5
ASTPTAGRNQPQH	TRBV7-2	TRBJ1-5
ASSLRGTYEQY	TRBV7-2	TRBJ2-7
SASQGMNTEAF	TRBV29-1	TRBJ1-1
ASSRDILAATTDTQY	TRBV5-1	TRBJ2-3
ASTRIAGETQY	TRBV7-3	TRBJ2-5
ASSYAGTEAYEQY	TRBV11-2	TRBJ2-7
ASTDRGTGNTIY	TRBV5-1	TRBJ1-3
ASSHGTSGDNEQF	TRBV12-3/TRBV12-4	TRBJ2-1
SARGMGWNTEAF	TRBV20-1	TRBJ1-1
ATSSGITNEQF	TRBV15	TRBJ2-1
SARTGLARETQY	TRBV20-1	TRBJ2-5
ASSPLNRGPTEAF	TRBV18	TRBJ1-1
ATKATAGGYT	TRBV6-2/TRBV6-3	TRBJ1-2
ASSKGQKDTQY	TRBV5-1	TRBJ2-3
ASKSGGQETQY	TRBV5-1	TRBJ2-5
ARTAVAGELF	TRBV23-1	TRBJ2-2
ASSLATGPTRNSVEY	TRBV7-2	TRBJ2-7
ASSSGTPNSNQPQH	TRBV18	TRBJ1-5
ASGSGGNQPQH	TRBV12-5	TRBJ1-5
SARGLGLDADTQY	TRBV20-1	TRBJ2-3
ASSPRVDRGKTDTQY	TRBV7-9	TRBJ2-3
ARTMGQGSPQVDNEQF	TRBV21-1	TRBJ2-1
SVRGEGSAEQF	TRBV29-1	TRBJ2-1
ASSRGQSSSPLH	TRBV7-3	TRBJ1-6
ASSPGPGPSGANVLT	TRBV5-1	TRBJ2-6
ASSPGGVDEQF	TRBV7-9	TRBJ2-1
ASRAGTQGETQY	TRBV5-1	TRBJ2-5
SARAERDGREETQY	TRBV20-1	TRBJ2-5
ATSDSWAGRYNEQF	TRBV24-1	TRBJ2-1
ASSLVVVGGGPRNEQF	TRBV5-1	TRBJ2-1
ASSLRAGEQF	TRBV27	TRBJ2-1
SARSMRQLSPLH	TRBV20-1	TRBJ1-6
AISGAAATNEKLF	TRBV10-3	TRBJ1-4
SVGVSGMNTGELF	TRBV29-1	TRBJ2-2
ASSLNWGTEAF	TRBV7-9	TRBJ1-1
ASSLAGTRGNEQF	TRBV7-2	TRBJ2-1
ASSPGLAGGDEQF	TRBV27	TRBJ2-1
SAREAAGELF	TRBV20-1	TRBJ2-2
ASSSPDEETQY	TRBV7-9	TRBJ2-5
ASSLASGSFYEQY	TRBV5-1	TRBJ2-7
AISEPTGDGREQF	TRBV10-3	TRBJ2-1
ASSPDLPGWRRDTQY	TRBV7-2	TRBJ2-3
SARTLGLAWVGNEQF	TRBV20-1	TRBJ2-1
SARGGAFTDTQY	TRBV20-1	TRBJ2-3
ASSLSRASSYNEQF	TRBV12-3/TRBV12-4	TRBJ2-1
ASRSTANMNTEAF	TRBV12-3/TRBV12-4	TRBJ1-1
ASSQSAVYGYT	TRBV27	TRBJ1-2
RAQGTMNTEAF	TRBV20-1	TRBJ1-1
SARESHRTAGGPKTQY	TRBV20-1	TRBJ2-5
ASSPQDGLQETQY	TRBV18	TRBJ2-5
SARSLAQYNEQF	TRBV20-1	TRBJ2-1
ASTGGQPQH	TRBV28	TRBJ1-5
ASGDGLYGYT	TRBV7-9	TRBJ1-2
ASSDSKRPITDTQY	TRBV6-4	TRBJ2-3
ASSARRTNTGELF	TRBV7-2	TRBJ2-2
ASSLVSSGTTGELF	TRBV11-2	TRBJ2-2
ASSDTYRGYTEAF	TRBV6-1	TRBJ1-1